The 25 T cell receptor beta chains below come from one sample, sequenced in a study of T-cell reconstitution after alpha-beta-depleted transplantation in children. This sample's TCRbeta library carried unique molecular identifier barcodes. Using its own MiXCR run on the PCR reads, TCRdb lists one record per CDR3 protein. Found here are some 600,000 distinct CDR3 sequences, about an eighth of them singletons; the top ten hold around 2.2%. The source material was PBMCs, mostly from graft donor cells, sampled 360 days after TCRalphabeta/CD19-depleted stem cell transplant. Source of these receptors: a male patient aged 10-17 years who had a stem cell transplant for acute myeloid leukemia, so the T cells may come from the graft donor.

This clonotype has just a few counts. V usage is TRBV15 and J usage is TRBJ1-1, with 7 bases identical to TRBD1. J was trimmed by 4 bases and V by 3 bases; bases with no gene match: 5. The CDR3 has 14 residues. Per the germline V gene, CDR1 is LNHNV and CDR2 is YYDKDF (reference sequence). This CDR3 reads CATSSGRGVTEAFF. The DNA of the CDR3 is TGTGCCACCAGCAGTGGCAGGGGGGTCACTGAAGCTTTCTTT.

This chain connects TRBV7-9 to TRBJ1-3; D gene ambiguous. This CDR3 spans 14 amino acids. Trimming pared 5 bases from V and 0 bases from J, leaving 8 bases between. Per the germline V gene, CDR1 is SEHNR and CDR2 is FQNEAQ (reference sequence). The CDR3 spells CASSLDLSGNTIYF. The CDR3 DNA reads TGTGCCAGCAGCCTGGATCTCTCTGGAAACACCATATATTTT.

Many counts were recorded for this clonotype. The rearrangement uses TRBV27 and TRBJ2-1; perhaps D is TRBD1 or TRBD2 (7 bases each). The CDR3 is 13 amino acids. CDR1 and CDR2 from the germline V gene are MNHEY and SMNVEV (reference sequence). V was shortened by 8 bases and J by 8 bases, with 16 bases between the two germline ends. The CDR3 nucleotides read TGTGCCAGCCGCGAACAGGGGAGGGATGAGCAGTTCTTC. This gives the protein CASREQGRDEQFF.

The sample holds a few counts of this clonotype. Here the CDR3 DNA reads TGCGCCAGCAGCTCGGGCTTAGTCTCTGGGGCCAACGTCCTGACTTTC. Its translation: CASSSGLVSGANVLTF. The gene calls are TRBV4-3 and TRBJ2-6; unclear D gene. V dropped 5 bases and J dropped 0 bases, with 11 bases sitting between them. CDR1 and CDR2 from the germline V gene are LGHNA and YSLEER. The CDR3 contains 16 residues.

The CDR3 nucleotides are TGCGCCAGCAGCCAAGATTCCCCGGGACAGGGCTCTGGAAACACCATATATTTT. This codes for CASSQDSPGQGSGNTIYF. The chain has TRBV4-3 and TRBJ1-3; 9 bases are a match to TRBD1. The CDR3 extends over 18 amino acids. J gave up 0 bases and V 0 bases, and 6 bases lay outside the gene matches. Germline lookup yields CDR1 LGHNA and CDR2 YSLEER.

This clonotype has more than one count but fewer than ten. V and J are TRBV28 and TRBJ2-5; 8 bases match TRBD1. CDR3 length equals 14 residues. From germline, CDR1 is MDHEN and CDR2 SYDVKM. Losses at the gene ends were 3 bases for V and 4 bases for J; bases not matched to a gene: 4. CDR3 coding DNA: TGTGCCAGCAGTTTTGGCAGGGGGCGAGAGACCCAGTACTTC. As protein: CASSFGRGRETQYF.

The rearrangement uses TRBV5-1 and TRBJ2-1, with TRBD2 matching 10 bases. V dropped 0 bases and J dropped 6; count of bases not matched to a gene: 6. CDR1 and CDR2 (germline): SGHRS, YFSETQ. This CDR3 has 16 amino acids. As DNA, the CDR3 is TGCGCCAGCAGCTTGGTTCGTCTAGCGGGAGTCAATGAGCAGTTCTTC. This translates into CASSLVRLAGVNEQFF. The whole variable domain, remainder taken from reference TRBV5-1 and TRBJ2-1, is KAGVTQTPRYLIKTRGQQVTLSCSPISGHRSVSWYQQTPGQGLQFLFEYFSETQRNKGNFPGRFSGRQFSNSRSEMNVSTLELGDSALYLCASSLVRLAGVNEQFFGPGTRLTVL.

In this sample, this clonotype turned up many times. The CDR3 loop is CASSPGLATYEQYF. The CDR3 nucleotides read TGCGCCAGCAGCCCGGGACTCGCTACCTACGAGCAGTACTTC. The rearrangement uses TRBV5-1 and TRBJ2-7, with D maybe TRBD2 (6 bases). Germline V gene sequence: CDR1 SGHRS, CDR2 YFSETQ. The CDR3 is 14 amino acids. V was trimmed by 4 bases and J by 2 bases, leaving 13 bases between them.

For the CDR3, the DNA is TGCGCCAGCAGCTCCATACGACAGGGAAATGGCTACACCTTC. Amino acid sequence: CASSSIRQGNGYTF. The V call is TRBV5-1, the J call TRBJ1-2; 7 bases line up with TRBD1. The CDR3 extends over 14 amino acids. CDR1 is SGHRS and CDR2 is YFSETQ in the germline V gene. The trim removed 3 bases at V and 6 bases at J, leaving 8 bases unmatched.

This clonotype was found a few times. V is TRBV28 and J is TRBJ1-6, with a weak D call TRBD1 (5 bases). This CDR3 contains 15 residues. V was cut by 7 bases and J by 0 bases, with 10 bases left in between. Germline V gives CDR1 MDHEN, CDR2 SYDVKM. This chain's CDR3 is CASTTGLSYNSPLHF. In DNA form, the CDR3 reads TGTGCCAGCACTACAGGTCTCTCCTATAATTCACCCCTCCACTTT.

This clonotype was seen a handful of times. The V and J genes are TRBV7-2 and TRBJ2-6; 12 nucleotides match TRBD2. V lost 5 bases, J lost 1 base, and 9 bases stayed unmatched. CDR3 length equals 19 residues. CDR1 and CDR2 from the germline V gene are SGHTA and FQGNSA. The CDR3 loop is CASSPRLAGALSGANVLTF. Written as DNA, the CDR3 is TGTGCCAGCAGCCCGCGACTAGCGGGAGCCTTATCTGGGGCCAACGTCCTGACTTTC. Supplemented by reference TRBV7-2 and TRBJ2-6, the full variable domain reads GAGVSQSPSNKVTEKGKDVELRCDPISGHTALYWYRQSLGQGLEFLIYFQGNSAPDKSGLPSDRFSAERTGGSVSTLTIQRTQQEDSAVYLCASSPRLAGALSGANVLTFGAGSRLTVL.

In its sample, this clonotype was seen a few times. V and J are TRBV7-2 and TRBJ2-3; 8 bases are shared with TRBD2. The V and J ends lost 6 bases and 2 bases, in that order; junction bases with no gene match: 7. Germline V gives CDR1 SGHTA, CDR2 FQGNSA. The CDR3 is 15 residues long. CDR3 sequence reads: CASSRTSGYTDTQYF. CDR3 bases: TGTGCCAGCAGTCGTACTAGCGGTTACACAGATACGCAGTATTTT.

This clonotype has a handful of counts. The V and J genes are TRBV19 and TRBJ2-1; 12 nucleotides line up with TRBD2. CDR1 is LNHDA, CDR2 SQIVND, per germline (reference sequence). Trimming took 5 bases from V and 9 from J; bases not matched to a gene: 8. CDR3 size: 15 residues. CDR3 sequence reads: CASSVLAGGPSEQFF. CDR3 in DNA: TGTGCCAGTAGTGTCCTAGCGGGAGGGCCGAGTGAGCAGTTCTTC. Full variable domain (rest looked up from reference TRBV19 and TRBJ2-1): DGGITQSPKYLFRKEGQNVTLSCEQNLNHDAMYWYRQDPGQGLRLIYYSQIVNDFQKGDIAEGYSVSREKKESFPLTVTSAQKNPTAFYLCASSVLAGGPSEQFFGPGTRLTVL.

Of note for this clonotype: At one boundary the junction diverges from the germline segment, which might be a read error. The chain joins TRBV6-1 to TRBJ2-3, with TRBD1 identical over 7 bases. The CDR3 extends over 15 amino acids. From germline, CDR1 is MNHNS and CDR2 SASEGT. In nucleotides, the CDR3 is TGTGCCAGCAGACGCCCTAGGGGGCCCACATATACGCAGTATTTT. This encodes CASRRPRGPTYTQYF.

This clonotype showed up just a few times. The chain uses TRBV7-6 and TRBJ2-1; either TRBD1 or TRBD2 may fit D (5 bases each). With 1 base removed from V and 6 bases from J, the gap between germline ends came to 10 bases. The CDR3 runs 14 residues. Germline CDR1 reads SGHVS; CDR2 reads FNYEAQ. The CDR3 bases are TGTGCCAGCAGCTTAGGGGGCGCGGGCAATGAGCAGTTCTTC. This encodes CASSLGGAGNEQFF.

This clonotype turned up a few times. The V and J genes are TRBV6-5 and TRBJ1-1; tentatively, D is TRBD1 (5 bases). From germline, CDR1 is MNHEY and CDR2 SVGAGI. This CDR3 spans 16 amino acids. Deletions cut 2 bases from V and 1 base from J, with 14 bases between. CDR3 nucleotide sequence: TGTGCCAGCAGTTACGGCTATGGACAATCGAACACTGAAGCTTTCTTT. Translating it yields CASSYGYGQSNTEAFF.

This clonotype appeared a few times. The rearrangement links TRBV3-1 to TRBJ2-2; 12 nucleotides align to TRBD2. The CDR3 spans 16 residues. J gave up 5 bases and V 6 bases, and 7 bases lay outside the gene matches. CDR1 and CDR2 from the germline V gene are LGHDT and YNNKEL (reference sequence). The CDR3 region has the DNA TGTGCCAGCAGTCGACTAGCGGGAGAGGGAACCGGGGAGCTGTTTTTT. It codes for CASSRLAGEGTGELFF.

CDR3 residues: CASGSTGFASYEQYF. CDR3 coding DNA: TGTGCCAGCGGCTCGACAGGTTTCGCTTCCTACGAGCAGTACTTC. The genes are TRBV27 and TRBJ2-7; tentatively, D is TRBD1 (6 bases). CDR1 MNHEY and CDR2 SMNVEV come from the germline V gene (reference sequence). This CDR3 contains 15 residues. Trimming cost V 8 bases and J 1 base, with 18 bases left between them.

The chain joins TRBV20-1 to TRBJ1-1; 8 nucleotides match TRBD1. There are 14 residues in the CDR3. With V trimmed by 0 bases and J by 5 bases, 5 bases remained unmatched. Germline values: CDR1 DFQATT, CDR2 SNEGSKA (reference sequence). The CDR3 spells CSARDDRGKTEAFF. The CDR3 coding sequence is TGCAGTGCTAGAGATGACAGGGGAAAAACTGAAGCTTTCTTT.

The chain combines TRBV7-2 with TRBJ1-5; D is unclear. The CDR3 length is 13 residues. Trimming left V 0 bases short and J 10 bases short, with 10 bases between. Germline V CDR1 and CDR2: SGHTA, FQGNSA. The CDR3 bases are TGTGCCAGCAGCTTAGCGCTAAGATCACCCCAGCATTTT. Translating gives CASSLALRSPQHF.

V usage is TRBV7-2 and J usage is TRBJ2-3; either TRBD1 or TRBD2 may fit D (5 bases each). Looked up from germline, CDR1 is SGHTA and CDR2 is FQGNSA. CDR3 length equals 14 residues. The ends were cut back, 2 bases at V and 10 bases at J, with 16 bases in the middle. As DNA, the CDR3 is TGTGCCAGCAGCTTATTTTTAGCGCAAGGGGCGCAGTATTTT. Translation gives CASSLFLAQGAQYF.

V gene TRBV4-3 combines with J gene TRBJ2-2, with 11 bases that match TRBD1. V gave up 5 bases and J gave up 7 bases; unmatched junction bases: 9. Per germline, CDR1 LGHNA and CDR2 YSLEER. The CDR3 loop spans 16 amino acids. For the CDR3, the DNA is TGCGCCAGCAGCAACGGACAGGGGGCAATATACGGGGAGCTGTTTTTT. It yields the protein CASSNGQGAIYGELFF.

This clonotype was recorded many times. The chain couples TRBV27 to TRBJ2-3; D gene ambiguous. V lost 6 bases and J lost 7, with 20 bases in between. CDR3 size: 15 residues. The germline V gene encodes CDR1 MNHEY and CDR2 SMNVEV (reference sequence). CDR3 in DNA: TGTGCCAGCAGCAAAGGGTTGGAAGGCCTGAATACGCAGTATTTT. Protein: CASSKGLEGLNTQYF.

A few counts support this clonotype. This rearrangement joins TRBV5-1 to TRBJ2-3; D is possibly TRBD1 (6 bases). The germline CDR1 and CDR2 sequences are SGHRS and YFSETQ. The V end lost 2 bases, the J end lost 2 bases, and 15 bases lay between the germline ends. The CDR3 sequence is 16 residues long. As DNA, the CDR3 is TGCGCCAGCAGCTTAGCAGGGGTGGTGGACACAGATACGCAGTATTTT. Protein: CASSLAGVVDTDTQYF.

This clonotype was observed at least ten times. DNA for the CDR3: TGTGCCAGTCAGTCGGACAGGGGACCCTACGAGCAGTACTTC. It is translated as CASQSDRGPYEQYF. The gene calls are TRBV7-2 and TRBJ2-7, with 9 positions matching TRBD1. The CDR3 runs 14 residues. J lost 2 bases, V lost 9 bases, and 8 bases had no gene match. Germline V gene sequence: CDR1 SGHTA, CDR2 FQGNSA.